This TCR beta chain was captured by sequencing in a study of blood T cell repertoires in COVID-19 (TCRdb year 2020). The study in broad terms: Collaborator samples came from the United States, Italy and Spain and covered acute and convalescent phases of COVID-19. The prospective study material was composed of cDNA or gDNA derived from T cells, B-cell-depleted T cells, or PBMCs. A freely available public database, intended as a resource for researchers studying the immune response to SARS-CoV-2, is where the repertoires were released. Deeply sampled blood TCRbeta repertoires from subjects exposed to, actively infected with, or recovered from COVID-19 were included in the dataset. Where available, HLA class I and class II types were obtained from metadata supplied by the sample provider rather than from assay-based typing. The samples were drawn from the first 160 participants of the ongoing ImmuneRACE study and from about 1,200 subjects provided by 6 global collaborators. Sample metadata almost always included a de-identified subject ID, COVID-19 status, age in years and sex. Results the study describes overall, beyond this receptor: How much clinical and demographic metadata was included differed by source and by participant, and the metadata was provided uncurated.

The collaborating institutions used their own protocols to collect whole blood in K2EDTA tubes. Collaborator samples were shipped for TCRbeta analysis as frozen whole blood, isolated PBMCs, or DNA extracted from either sample type. The immunoSEQ Assay, a bias-controlled multiplex PCR, was used to amplify TCRbeta CDR3 regions from genomic DNA. Processing in the source paper ran as follows. The number of nucleated cells in each sample was estimated by amplification of reference gene primers within the assay. To quantify the absolute abundance of each unique TCRbeta CDR3 rearrangement, sequence reads were collapsed and filtered. For each sample, productive Simpson clonality was calculated by taking the square root of Simpson's diversity index across productive rearrangements. Held by TCRdb, this immuneACCESS table contains in-frame sequences only and omits some clones. Under half of the omission traces to an unresolved V gene where checked; the cause of the rest is unknown. That table furnishes V, J and clone size, whereas the DNA furnished D and trimming. The sample yields about 40,000 clones; 84% were counted once. The top ten clones comprise about 14% of the sample.

In regard to this clone: This clone's antigen is unknown. Per-base qualities were not stored, and no clone one base away is much larger.

This receptor was obtained from a middle-aged man with active or convalescent COVID-19. Sequencing used peripheral blood.

The CDR3 reads as follows: CASSEEQGAYYGYTF. At the DNA level, the sequence is TGTGCCAGCAGTGAAGAGCAGGGGGCGTACTATGGCTACACCTTC. The chain is made from TRBV6-1 and TRBJ1-2, and 8 junction bases match TRBD1. The germline V and J ends show losses of 1 base and 3 bases respectively, and no gene match explains 4 bases of the junction. CDR1 and CDR2 (MNHNS, SASEGT) derive from the germline V gene. From the cysteine through the phenylalanine, the CDR3 covers 15 amino acids. Here the CDR3 DNA is all that survives: 45 bases in frame from base 1.